The T cell receptor beta chain under discussion was sequenced for a study of graft-versus-host responses after intestinal transplantation. Germline CDR1 reads SGHRS; CDR2 reads YFSETQ. The CDR3 length is 16 residues. Assay used: immunoSEQ multiplex PCR; TCRdb lists only in-frame clones, some missing. The table shows some 43,000 clones, with about 95% occurring only once. The V and J genes are TRBV5-1 and TRBJ2-5; 10 positions agree with TRBD1. The J call may be wrong; the DNA end is better matched by TRBJ2-7. The origin of this receptor is a human patient who received an intestinal transplant, so some T cells may come from the graft donor. Here the sequenced sample was PBMCs, taken about 320 days after intestinal transplant. The CDR3 sequence is CASKTSQGQGSYEQYF. The CDR3 DNA is TGCGCCAGCAAGACGTCGCAGGGACAGGGGAGCTACGAGCAGTACTTC.